The 5 T cell receptor beta chains below come from one sample, sequenced in a study of vaccination effects on CD4 cells after COVID-19. Sequencing in the ViraFEST assay came after antigen-specific CD4+ T cells had been expanded with viral peptide pools, which were used to stimulate PBMC. Cultured cells yielded isolated CD4+ T cells after 10 days. Libraries were prepared by immunoSEQ multiplex PCR; TCRdb keeps only in-frame clonotypes and omits some of them. In the table there are approximately 54,000 clones, roughly 80% of which are singletons. Their antigens remain unidentified. This specimen consisted of CD4+ T cells from PBMCs cultured with HCoV-229E spike peptides, obtained before COVID-19 vaccination. The receptors were sampled from a human donor who received a COVID-19 vaccine.

This clone appeared a single time. The chain couples TRBV9 to TRBJ2-5, with TRBD1 identical over 7 bases. This CDR3 comprises 15 residues. V was clipped by 4 bases and J by 4 bases; unmatched bases: 10. In germline, CDR1 is SGDLS, CDR2 YYNGEE. Written as DNA, the CDR3 is TGTGCCAGCAGCCCCAAACAGGGGAGTGTAGAGACCCAGTACTTC. It encodes CASSPKQGSVETQYF.

The chain has TRBV6-5 and TRBJ1-1, with D unclear. The V and J ends lost 6 bases and 1 base respectively, with 15 bases between them. CDR3 length: 15 residues. Looked up from germline, CDR1 is MNHEY and CDR2 is SVGAGI. The CDR3 here is CASSRLGRGNTEAFF. The CDR3 nucleotides are TGTGCCAGCAGCCGCCTTGGCCGGGGGAACACTGAAGCTTTCTTT.

This chain joins TRBV7-9 and TRBJ2-5; no reliable D call. V gave up 0 bases and J gave up 2 bases, with 7 bases separating them. In germline, CDR1 is SEHNR, CDR2 FQNEAQ (reference sequence). The CDR3 has 14 amino acids. The CDR3 sequence is CASSLAQPQETQYF. The CDR3 DNA sequence: TGTGCCAGCAGCTTAGCGCAGCCGCAAGAGACCCAGTACTTC.

This rearrangement joins TRBV7-2 to TRBJ1-1; TRBD1 is a possible D gene (6 bases). Trimming removed 3 bases at V and 7 bases at J, with 21 bases between. Germline CDR1 is SGHTA and CDR2 is FQGNSA. This CDR3 region has 16 residues. CDR3 bases: TGTGCCAGCAGCTTGCGAGTTGGGGGGCCCTATAGTGAAGCTTTCTTT. This gives the protein CASSLRVGGPYSEAFF.

In its sample, this clone was seen once. The chain employs TRBV7-9 and TRBJ1-4, with TRBD1 matching 7 bases. J gave up 2 bases and V 5 bases, and 5 bases lay outside the gene matches. Germline V gene data show CDR1 as SEHNR and CDR2 as FQNEAQ (reference sequence). The CDR3 has 15 amino acids. CDR3 residues: CASSPEDRTNEKLFF. The CDR3 coding sequence is TGTGCCAGCAGCCCCGAGGACAGGACTAATGAAAAACTGTTTTTT.